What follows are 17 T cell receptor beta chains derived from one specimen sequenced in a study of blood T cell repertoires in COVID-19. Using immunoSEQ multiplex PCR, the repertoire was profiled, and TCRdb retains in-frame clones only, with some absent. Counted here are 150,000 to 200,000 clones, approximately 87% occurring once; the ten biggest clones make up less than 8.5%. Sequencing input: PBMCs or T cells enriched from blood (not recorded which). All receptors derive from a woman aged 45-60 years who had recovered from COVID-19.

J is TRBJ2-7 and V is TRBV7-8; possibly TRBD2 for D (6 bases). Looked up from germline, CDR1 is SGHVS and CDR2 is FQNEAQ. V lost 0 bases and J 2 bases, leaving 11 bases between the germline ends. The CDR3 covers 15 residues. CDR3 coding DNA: TGTGCCAGCAGCTTAGCGTTGGCGGGGACCTACGAGCAGTACTTC. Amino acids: CASSLALAGTYEQYF.

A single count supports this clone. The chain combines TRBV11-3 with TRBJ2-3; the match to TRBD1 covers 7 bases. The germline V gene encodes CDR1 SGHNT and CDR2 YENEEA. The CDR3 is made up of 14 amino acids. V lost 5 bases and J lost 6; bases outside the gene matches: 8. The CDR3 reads CASSLPPQGDTQYF. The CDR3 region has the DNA TGTGCCAGCAGCCTTCCTCCACAGGGGGATACGCAGTATTTT.

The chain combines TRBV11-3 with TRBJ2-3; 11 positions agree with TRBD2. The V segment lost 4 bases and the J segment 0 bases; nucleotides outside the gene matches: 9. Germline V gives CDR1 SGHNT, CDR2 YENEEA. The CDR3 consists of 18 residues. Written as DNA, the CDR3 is TGTGCCAGCAGCTCAAGTCAGGGACTAGCGGAAAGCACAGATACGCAGTATTTT. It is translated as CASSSSQGLAESTDTQYF.

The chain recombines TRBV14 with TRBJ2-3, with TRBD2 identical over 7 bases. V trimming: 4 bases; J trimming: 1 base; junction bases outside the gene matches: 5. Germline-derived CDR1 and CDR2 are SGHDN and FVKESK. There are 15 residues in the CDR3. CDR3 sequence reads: CASSRNAGGTDTQYF. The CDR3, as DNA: TGTGCCAGCAGCCGCAATGCGGGGGGCACAGATACGCAGTATTTT.

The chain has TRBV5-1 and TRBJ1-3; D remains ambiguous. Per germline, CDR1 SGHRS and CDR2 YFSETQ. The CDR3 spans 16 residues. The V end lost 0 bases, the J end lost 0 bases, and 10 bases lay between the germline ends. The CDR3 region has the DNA TGCGCCAGCAGCTTGGTCAGTGGCAGCTCTGGAAACACCATATATTTT. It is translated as CASSLVSGSSGNTIYF. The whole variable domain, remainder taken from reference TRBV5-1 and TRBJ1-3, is KAGVTQTPRYLIKTRGQQVTLSCSPISGHRSVSWYQQTPGQGLQFLFEYFSETQRNKGNFPGRFSGRQFSNSRSEMNVSTLELGDSALYLCASSLVSGSSGNTIYFGEGSWLTVV.

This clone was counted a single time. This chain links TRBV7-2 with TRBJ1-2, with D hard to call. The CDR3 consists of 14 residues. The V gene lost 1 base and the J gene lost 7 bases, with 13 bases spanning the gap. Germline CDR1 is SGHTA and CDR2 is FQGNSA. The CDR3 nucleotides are TGTGCCAGCAGCTTAGGGTTTCGGGGAGCTGGCTACACCTTC. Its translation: CASSLGFRGAGYTF.

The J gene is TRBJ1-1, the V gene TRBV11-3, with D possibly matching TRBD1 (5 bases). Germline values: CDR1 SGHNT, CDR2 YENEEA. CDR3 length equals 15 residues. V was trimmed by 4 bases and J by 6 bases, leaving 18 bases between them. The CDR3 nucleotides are TGTGCCAGCAGCTCCCTGCGGGGGGATGCGTCTGAAGCTTTCTTT. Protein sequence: CASSSLRGDASEAFF.

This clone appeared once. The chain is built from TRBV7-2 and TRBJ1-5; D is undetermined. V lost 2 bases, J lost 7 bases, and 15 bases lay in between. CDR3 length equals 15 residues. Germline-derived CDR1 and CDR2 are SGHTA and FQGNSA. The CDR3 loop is CASSLTRGGEQPQHF. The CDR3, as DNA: TGTGCCAGCAGCTTAACCCGCGGTGGGGAGCAGCCCCAGCATTTT.

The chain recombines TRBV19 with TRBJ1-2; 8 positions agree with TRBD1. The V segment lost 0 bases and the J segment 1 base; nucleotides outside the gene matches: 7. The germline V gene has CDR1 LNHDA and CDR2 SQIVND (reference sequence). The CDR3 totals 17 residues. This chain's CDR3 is CASSIDLGQGFNYGYTF. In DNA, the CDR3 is TGTGCCAGTAGTATAGACCTCGGACAGGGCTTTAACTATGGCTACACCTTC.

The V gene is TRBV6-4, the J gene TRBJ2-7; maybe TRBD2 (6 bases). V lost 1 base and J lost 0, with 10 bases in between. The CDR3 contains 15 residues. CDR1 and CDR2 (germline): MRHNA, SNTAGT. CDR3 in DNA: TGTGCCAGCAGTGACTGTCTAGCGAACTCCTACGAGCAGTACTTC. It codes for CASSDCLANSYEQYF.

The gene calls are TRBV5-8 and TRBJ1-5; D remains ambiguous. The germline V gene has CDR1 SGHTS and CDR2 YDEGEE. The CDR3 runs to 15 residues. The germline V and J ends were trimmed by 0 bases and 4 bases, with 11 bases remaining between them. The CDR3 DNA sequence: TGTGCCAGCAGCTTGGCCGATCGGTCGAATCAGCCCCAGCATTTT. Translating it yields CASSLADRSNQPQHF.

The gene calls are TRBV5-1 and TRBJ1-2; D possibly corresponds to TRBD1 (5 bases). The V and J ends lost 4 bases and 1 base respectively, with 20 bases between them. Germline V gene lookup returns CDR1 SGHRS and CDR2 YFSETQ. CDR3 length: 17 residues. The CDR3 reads CASSREGQSRLNYGYTF. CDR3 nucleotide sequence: TGCGCCAGCAGCCGGGAGGGGCAGTCGAGACTTAACTATGGCTACACCTTC.

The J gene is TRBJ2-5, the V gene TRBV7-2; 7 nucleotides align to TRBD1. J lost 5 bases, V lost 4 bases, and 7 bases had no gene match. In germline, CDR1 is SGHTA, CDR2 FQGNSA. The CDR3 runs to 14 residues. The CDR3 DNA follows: TGTGCCAGCAGCTCCCCGGGACAGCGGGAGACCCAGTACTTC. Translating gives CASSSPGQRETQYF.

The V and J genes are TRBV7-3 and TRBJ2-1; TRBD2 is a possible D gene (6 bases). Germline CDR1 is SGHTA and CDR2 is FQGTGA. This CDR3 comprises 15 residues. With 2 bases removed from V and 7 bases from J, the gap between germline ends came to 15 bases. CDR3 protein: CASSLFMGEVNEQFF. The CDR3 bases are TGTGCCAGCAGCTTATTTATGGGGGAGGTAAATGAGCAGTTCTTC.

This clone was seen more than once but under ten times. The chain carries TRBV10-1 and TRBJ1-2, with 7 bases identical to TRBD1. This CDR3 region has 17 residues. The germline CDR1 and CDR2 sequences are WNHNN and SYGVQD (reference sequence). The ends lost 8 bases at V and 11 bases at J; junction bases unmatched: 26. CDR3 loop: CASFNRTGFSSFMGYTF. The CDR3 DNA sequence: TGCGCCAGCTTTAACAGGACAGGCTTCAGTAGTTTTATGGGGTACACCTTC.

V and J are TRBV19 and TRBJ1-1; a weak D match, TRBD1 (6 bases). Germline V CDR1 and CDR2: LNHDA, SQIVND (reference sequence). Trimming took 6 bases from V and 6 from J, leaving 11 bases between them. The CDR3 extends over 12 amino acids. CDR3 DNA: TGTGCCAGTAGCCCGAGGACAGCTGAAGCTTTCTTT. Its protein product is CASSPRTAEAFF.

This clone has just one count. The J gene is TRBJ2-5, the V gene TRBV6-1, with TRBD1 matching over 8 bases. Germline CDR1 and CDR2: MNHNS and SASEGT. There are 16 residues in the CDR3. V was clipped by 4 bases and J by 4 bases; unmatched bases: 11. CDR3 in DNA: TGTGCCAGCAGTGTCCGACAGGGGTGGCGAGTAGAGACCCAGTACTTC. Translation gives CASSVRQGWRVETQYF.